These T cell receptor beta chains were read from a single sample in a study of cytomegalovirus exposure and HLA in healthy donors. Profiled with immunoSEQ multiplex PCR; TCRdb holds only in-frame clones, not every one. The sample yields about 100,000 clones, more than 75% seen once. The sample taken for sequencing was PBMCs. The receptors stem from a woman aged 45-65 years in good health and CMV-seropositive. Each CDR3 is given with its conserved first and last residue. A D gene is named only where the DNA matches it firmly. Clone size is not always given. Where it is, it says once, few, many or a class for expanded clones.

size | J | D | V | CDR3 | DNA
. | TRBJ2-5 | TRBD2 | TRBV10-3 | CAISTTSGGDGKTQYF | TGTGCCATCAGTACTACTAGCGGGGGAGATGGAAAGACCCAGTACTTC
. | TRBJ1-6 | TRBD1 | TRBV30 | CAWSVGTVGSPLHF | TGTGCCTGGAGTGTAGGGACAGTAGGATCACCCCTCCACTTT
. | TRBJ1-1 | . | TRBV19 | CASSIPSRGSVNTEAFF | TGTGCCAGTAGTATTCCAAGCCGGGGGTCGGTGAACACTGAAGCTTTCTTT
. | TRBJ2-7 | . | TRBV9 | CASSVRTGQTYEQYF | TGTGCCAGCAGCGTACGTACCGGACAGACCTACGAGCAGTACTTC
. | TRBJ2-7 | TRBD1 | TRBV19 | CATRDRAYEQYF | TGTGCCACCCGGGACAGGGCCTACGAGCAGTACTTC
. | TRBJ2-2 | TRBD2 | TRBV5-1 | CASSRRLAGSNTGELFF | TGCGCCAGCAGCCGAAGACTAGCGGGGAGCAACACCGGGGAGCTGTTTTTT
. | TRBJ1-1 | . | TRBV13 | CASSSIGGRMNTEAFF | TGTGCCAGCAGCTCTATCGGGGGGCGGATGAACACTGAAGCTTTCTTT
. | TRBJ2-5 | . | TRBV30 | CAWSVQQETQYF | TGTGCCTGGAGTGTCCAGCAAGAGACCCAGTACTTC
. | TRBJ1-1 | TRBD1 | TRBV6-6 | CASTLPTGENTEAFF | TGTGCCAGCACTTTACCTACAGGGGAGAACACTGAAGCTTTCTTT
few | TRBJ2-1 | TRBD2 | TRBV7-6 | CASSSPGTSGRISYNEQFF | TGTGCCAGCAGCTCCCCCGGGACTAGCGGGAGAATCTCCTACAATGAGCAGTTCTTC
. | TRBJ1-5 | TRBD1 | TRBV7-9 | CASSSAGTGTHQPQHF | TGTGCCAGCAGCTCCGCCGGGACAGGGACCCATCAGCCCCAGCATTTT
. | TRBJ2-2 | TRBD2 | TRBV5-1 | CASSLGGSGELFF | TGCGCCAGCAGCTTGGGCGGGAGCGGGGAGCTGTTTTTT
once | TRBJ2-1 | TRBD2 | TRBV6-1 | CASSEAGGGIFLSYNEQFF | TGTGCCAGCAGTGAAGCAGGCGGGGGTATCTTCCTGAGCTACAATGAGCAGTTCTTC